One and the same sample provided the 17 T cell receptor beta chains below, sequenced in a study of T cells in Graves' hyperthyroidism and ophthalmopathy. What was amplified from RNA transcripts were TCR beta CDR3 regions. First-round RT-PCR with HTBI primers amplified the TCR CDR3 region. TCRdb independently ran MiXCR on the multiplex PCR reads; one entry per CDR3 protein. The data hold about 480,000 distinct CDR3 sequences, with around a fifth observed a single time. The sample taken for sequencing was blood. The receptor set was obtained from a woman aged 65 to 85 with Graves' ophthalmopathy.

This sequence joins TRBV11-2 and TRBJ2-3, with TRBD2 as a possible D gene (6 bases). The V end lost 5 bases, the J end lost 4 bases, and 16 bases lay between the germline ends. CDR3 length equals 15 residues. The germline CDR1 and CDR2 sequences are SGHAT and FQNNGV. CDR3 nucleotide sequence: TGTGCCAGCAGCAATAAGTGGGCGGGGTCAGATACGCAGTATTTT. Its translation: CASSNKWAGSDTQYF. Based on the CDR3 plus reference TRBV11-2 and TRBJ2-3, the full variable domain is EAGVAQSPRYKIIEKRQSVAFWCNPISGHATLYWYQQILGQGPKLLIQFQNNGVVDDSQLPKDRFSAERLKGVDSTLKIQPAKLEDSAVYLCASSNKWAGSDTQYFGPGTRLTVL.

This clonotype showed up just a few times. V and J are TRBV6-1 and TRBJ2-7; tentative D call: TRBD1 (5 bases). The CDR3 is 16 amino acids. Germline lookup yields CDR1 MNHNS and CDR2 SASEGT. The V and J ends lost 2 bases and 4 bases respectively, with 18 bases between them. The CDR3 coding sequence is TGTGCCAGCAGTGAAAGACGGGTTGACAGATTATACGAGCAGTACTTC. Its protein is CASSERRVDRLYEQYF.

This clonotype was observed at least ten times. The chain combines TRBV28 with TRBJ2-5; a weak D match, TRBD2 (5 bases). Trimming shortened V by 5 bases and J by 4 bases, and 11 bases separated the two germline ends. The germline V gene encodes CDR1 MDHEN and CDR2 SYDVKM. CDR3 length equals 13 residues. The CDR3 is CASSEGRRETQYF. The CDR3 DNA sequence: TGTGCCAGCAGTGAGGGTCGGCGAGAGACCCAGTACTTC.

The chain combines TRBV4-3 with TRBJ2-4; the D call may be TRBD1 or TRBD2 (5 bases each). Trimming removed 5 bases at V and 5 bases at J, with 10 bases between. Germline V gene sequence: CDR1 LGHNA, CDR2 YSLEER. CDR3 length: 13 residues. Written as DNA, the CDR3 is TGCGCCAGCAGCGAGGGGACCCAAAACATTCAGTACTTC. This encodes CASSEGTQNIQYF.

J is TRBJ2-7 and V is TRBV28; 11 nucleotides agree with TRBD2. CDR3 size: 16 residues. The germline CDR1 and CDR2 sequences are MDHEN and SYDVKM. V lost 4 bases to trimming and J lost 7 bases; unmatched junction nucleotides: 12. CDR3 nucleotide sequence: TGTGCCAGCAGTTCGGGGGGGGCTAGCGGGAGGAGGGAGCAGTACTTC. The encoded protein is CASSSGGASGRREQYF.

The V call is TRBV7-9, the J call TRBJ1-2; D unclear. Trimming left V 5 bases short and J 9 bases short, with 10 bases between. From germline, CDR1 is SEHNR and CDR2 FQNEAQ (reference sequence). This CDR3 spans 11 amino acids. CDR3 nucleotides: TGTGCCAGCAGCCCGGGCGGTAGCTACACCTTC. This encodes CASSPGGSYTF.

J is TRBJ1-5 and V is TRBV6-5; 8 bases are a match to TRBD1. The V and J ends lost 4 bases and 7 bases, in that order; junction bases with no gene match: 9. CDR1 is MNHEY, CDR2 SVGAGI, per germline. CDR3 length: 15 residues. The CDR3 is CASSFLQGAHQPQHF. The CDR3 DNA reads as TGTGCCAGCAGTTTTCTCCAGGGGGCACACCAGCCCCAGCATTTT.

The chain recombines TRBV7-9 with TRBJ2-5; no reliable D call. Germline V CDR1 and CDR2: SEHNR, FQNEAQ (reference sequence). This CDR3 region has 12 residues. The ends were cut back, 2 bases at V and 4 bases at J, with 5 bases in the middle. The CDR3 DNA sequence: TGTGCCAGCAGCTTAAAACCAGAGACCCAGTACTTC. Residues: CASSLKPETQYF.

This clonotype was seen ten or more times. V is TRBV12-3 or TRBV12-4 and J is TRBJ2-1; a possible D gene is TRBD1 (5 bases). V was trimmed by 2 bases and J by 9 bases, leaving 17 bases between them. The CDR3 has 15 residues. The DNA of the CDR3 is TGTGCCAGCAGTTTAACGGCAGGGTTCTCGAGTGAGCAGTTCTTC. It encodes CASSLTAGFSSEQFF.

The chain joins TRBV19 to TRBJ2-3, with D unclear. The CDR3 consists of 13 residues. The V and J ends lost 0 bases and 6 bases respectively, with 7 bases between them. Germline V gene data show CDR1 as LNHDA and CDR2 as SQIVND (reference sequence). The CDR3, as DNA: TGTGCCAGTAGTATAGATCCTTCCGATACGCAGTATTTT. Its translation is CASSIDPSDTQYF.

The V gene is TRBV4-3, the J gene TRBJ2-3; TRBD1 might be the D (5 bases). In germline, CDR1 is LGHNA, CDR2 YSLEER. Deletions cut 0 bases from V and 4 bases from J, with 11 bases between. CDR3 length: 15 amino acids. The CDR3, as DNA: TGCGCCAGCAGCCAAGAGGGCAGGGCAGCAGATACGCAGTATTTT. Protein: CASSQEGRAADTQYF.

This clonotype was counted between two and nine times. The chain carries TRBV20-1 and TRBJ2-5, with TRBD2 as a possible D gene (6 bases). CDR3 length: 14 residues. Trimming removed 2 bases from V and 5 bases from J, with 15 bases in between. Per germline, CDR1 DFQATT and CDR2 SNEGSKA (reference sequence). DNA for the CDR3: TGCAGTGCTAGAACTAGCAGGCAGTGGGAGACCCAGTACTTC. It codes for CSARTSRQWETQYF.

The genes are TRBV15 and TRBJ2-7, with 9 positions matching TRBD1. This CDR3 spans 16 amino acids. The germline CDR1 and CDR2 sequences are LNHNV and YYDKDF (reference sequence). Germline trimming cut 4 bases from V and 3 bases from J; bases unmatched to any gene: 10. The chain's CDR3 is CATSTDPDRGGYEQYF. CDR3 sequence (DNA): TGTGCCACCAGCACCGACCCGGACAGGGGTGGCTACGAGCAGTACTTC.

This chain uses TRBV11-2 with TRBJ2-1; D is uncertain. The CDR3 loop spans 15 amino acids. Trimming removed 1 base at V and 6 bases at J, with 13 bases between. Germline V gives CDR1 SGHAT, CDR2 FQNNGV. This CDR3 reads CASSLVRASGNEQFF. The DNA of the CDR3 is TGTGCCAGCAGCTTAGTTCGGGCTTCGGGCAATGAGCAGTTCTTC.

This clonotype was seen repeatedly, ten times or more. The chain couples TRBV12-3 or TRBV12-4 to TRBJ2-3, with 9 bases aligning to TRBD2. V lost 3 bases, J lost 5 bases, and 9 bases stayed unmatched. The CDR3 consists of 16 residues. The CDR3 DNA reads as TGTGCCAGCAGTTTCTCTGTAGCGGGAGTTAGAGATACGCAGTATTTT. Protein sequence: CASSFSVAGVRDTQYF.

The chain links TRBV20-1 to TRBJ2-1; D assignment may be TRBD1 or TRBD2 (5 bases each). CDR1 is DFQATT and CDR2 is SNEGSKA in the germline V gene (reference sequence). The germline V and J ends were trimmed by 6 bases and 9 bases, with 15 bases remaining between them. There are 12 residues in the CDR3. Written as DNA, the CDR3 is TGCAGTGCGAATCCTAGCAGGGTTGAGCAGTTCTTC. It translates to CSANPSRVEQFF.

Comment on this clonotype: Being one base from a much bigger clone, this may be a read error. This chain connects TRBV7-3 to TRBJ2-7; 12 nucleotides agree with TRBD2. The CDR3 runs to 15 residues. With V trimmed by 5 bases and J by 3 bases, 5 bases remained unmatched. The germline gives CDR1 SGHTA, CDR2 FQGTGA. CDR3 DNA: TGTGCCAGCAGCGTCACGGGACTAGCGGGCTACGAGCAGTACTTC. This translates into CASSVTGLAGYEQYF.